The sequence of this T cell receptor beta chain was determined in a study of blood T cell repertoires in COVID-19. Background on the study: COVID-19 samples collected from the United States, Italy and Spain covered acute and convalescent phases. PBMCs, B-cell-depleted T cells, or T cells were the source of the cDNA or gDNA that made up the material.

Authors' processing steps: Counts of nucleated cells, estimated from reference gene primer amplification, were obtained. TCRdb's copy holds only in-frame clones and misses some; the assay was immunoSEQ multiplex PCR. D and trimming come from the DNA, and the V and J calls and clone size come from that table. The sample lists 76,000 or so clones; about 83% were seen once. V lost 1 base and J 4 bases, leaving 13 bases between the germline ends. The CDR3 spans 15 residues. Per the germline V gene, CDR1 is LGHNA and CDR2 is YSLEER. The source of this sequence is a man aged 25 to 40 with acute or convalescent COVID-19. The V and J genes are TRBV4-3 and TRBJ1-1, with D uncertain. The sample was peripheral blood. The CDR3 DNA reads TGCGCCAGCAGCCAAGTGCCCCGGGAAACCACTGAAGCTTTCTTT. It codes for CASSQVPRETTEAFF.